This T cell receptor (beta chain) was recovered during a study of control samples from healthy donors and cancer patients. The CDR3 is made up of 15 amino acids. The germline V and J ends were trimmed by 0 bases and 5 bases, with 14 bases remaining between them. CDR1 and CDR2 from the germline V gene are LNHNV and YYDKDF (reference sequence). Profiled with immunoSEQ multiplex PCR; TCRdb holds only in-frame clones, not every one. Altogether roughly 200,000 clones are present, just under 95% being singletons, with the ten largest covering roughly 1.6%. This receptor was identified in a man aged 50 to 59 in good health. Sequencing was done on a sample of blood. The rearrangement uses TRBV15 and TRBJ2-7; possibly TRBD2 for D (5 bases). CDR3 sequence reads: CATSRDPGLADEQYF. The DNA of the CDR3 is TGTGCCACCAGCAGAGATCCGGGGTTAGCCGACGAGCAGTACTTC.